Shown below are 3 T cell receptor beta chains from a single sample sequenced in a study of identical twins (TCRdb year 2016). Preparation of the library involved 5' RACE. The sequencing machine was an Illumina HiSeq 2000. TCRdb handled the public reads itself, with Q25 trimming in fastp and clone calling in MiXCR, and kept productive beta chains. Rows with a matching CDR3 protein are joined into one entry that keeps the most common DNA and genes. The sample records fewer than 350,000 distinct CDR3 sequences, under 9.5% of which are singletons. Around 2.1% of the sample rests with the top ten. The sample was also linked to a second study, of yellow fever vaccine responses in identical twins.

The material sequenced was memory (CD45RO+) T cells sorted from blood. The sample's cell subset or site label, decoded: CD45RO+ enriched T cells. The receptors come from a woman in her late teens or twenties in good health.

The chain couples TRBV3-1 to TRBJ2-2, with D perhaps being TRBD1 or TRBD2 (5 bases each). Trimming shortened V by 0 bases and J by 5 bases, and 13 bases separated the two germline ends. Germline V CDR1 and CDR2: LGHDT, YNNKEL (reference sequence). The CDR3 covers 16 residues. The CDR3: CASSQEHGARTGELFF. CDR3 nucleotide sequence: TGTGCCAGCAGCCAAGAGCACGGGGCGCGGACCGGGGAGCTGTTTTTT.

This clonotype was seen more than once but under ten times. The rearrangement uses TRBV5-1 and TRBJ2-2, with TRBD2 as a possible D gene (6 bases). The germline V gene encodes CDR1 SGHRS and CDR2 YFSETQ. This CDR3 has 14 residues. Deletions cut 0 bases from V and 8 bases from J, with 11 bases between. In nucleotides, the CDR3 is TGCGCCAGCAGCTTGGAGGGAGGTCCAGGGGAGCTGTTTTTT. It codes for CASSLEGGPGELFF.

The rearrangement uses TRBV15 and TRBJ2-4, with D maybe TRBD2 (5 bases). With 0 bases removed from V and 0 bases from J, the gap between germline ends came to 12 bases. The CDR3 runs to 17 residues. Germline V gene data show CDR1 as LNHNV and CDR2 as YYDKDF (reference sequence). The CDR3 DNA reads TGTGCCACCAGCAGAGATGGGAGATTCCTAGCCAAAAACATTCAGTACTTC. Its translation: CATSRDGRFLAKNIQYF.